These 7 T cell receptor beta chains were all obtained from the same sample, sequenced in a study of blood T cell repertoires in COVID-19. The data were produced by immunoSEQ multiplex PCR, yet TCRdb's version contains in-frame clones alone and is incomplete. The sample records approximately 300,000 clones, 89% being singletons. Sequencing used PBMCs or T cells enriched from blood (not recorded which). These receptor sequences come from a woman in her thirties who had recovered from COVID-19.

CDR3 sequence (DNA): TGTGCCAGCAGCGGAGAGGACGGGGCCTACGAGCAGTACTTC. This encodes CASSGEDGAYEQYF. The V call is TRBV13, the J call TRBJ2-7; the D gene is possibly TRBD2 (5 bases). This CDR3 contains 14 residues. V was shortened by 5 bases and J by 2 bases, with 13 bases between the two germline ends. Looked up from germline, CDR1 is PRHDT and CDR2 is FYEKMQ (reference sequence).

The chain uses TRBV9 and TRBJ2-7, with D tentatively TRBD1 (6 bases). Germline assignment: CDR1 SGDLS and CDR2 YYNGEE. V lost 0 bases to trimming and J lost 2 bases, with 9 bases between them. The CDR3 is made up of 14 amino acids. Written as DNA, the CDR3 is TGTGCCAGCAGCGTAGAAGGACAGCCCTACGAGCAGTACTTC. Its protein is CASSVEGQPYEQYF.

The rearrangement links TRBV27 to TRBJ2-7, with TRBD1 as a possible D gene (5 bases). The CDR3 is 14 amino acids. Germline lookup yields CDR1 MNHEY and CDR2 SMNVEV (reference sequence). Trimming cost V 5 bases and J 3 bases, with 14 bases left between them. The DNA of the CDR3 is TGTGCCAGCAGTCAGCAGGGTGATATCTACGAGCAGTACTTC. Its protein is CASSQQGDIYEQYF.

This clone was counted a single time. The chain recombines TRBV25-1 with TRBJ1-2, with 9 bases identical to TRBD1. This CDR3 has 15 residues. Trimming removed 6 bases from V and 4 bases from J; junction bases left unmatched: 9. The germline gives CDR1 MGHDK, CDR2 SYGVNS. CDR3 loop: CASRGGGQGRYGYTF. The DNA of the CDR3 is TGTGCCAGCAGGGGAGGGGGACAGGGTCGCTATGGCTACACCTTC.

The chain has TRBV10-3 and TRBJ2-3; TRBD1 aligns across 8 bases. The CDR3 is made up of 15 amino acids. The ends lost 3 bases at V and 1 base at J; junction bases unmatched: 3. Germline CDR1 and CDR2: ENHRY and SYGVKD. This CDR3 reads CAISDLGQGTDTQYF. The CDR3 bases are TGTGCCATCAGTGACCTGGGACAGGGCACAGATACGCAGTATTTT.

V usage is TRBV11-3 and J usage is TRBJ2-3; D call uncertain. This CDR3 has 13 amino acids. Germline CDR1 SGHNT, CDR2 YENEEA. The ends were cut back, 4 bases at V and 5 bases at J, with 10 bases in the middle. The CDR3 DNA follows: TGTGCCAGCAGCTCCCTTAATTTAGATACGCAGTATTTT. It is translated as CASSSLNLDTQYF.

The chain combines TRBV9 with TRBJ2-2, with D perhaps TRBD1 (6 bases). Germline V CDR1 and CDR2: SGDLS, YYNGEE. V was cut by 3 bases and J by 0 bases, with 18 bases left in between. CDR3 length: 18 residues. CDR3 bases: TGTGCCAGCAGCGCTTCCCGGGACACCCTTGCGAACACCGGGGAGCTGTTTTTT. Its protein product is CASSASRDTLANTGELFF.